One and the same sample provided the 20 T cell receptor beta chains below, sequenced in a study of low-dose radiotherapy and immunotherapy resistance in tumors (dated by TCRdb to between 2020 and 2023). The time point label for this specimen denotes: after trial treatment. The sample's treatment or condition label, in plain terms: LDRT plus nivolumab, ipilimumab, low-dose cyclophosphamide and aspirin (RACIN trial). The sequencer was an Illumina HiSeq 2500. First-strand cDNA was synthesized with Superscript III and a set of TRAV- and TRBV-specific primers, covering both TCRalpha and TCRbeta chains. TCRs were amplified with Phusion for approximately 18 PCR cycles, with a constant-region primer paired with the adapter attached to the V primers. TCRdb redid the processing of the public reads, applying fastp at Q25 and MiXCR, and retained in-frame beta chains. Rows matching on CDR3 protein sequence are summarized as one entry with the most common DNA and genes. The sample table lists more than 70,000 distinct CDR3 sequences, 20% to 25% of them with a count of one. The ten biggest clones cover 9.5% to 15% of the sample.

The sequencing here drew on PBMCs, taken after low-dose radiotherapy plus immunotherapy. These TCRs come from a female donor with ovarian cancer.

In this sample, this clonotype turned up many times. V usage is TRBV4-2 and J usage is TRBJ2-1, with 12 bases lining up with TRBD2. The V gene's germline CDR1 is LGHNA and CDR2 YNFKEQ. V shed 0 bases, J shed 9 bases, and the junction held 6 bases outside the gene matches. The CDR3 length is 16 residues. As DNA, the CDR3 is TGTGCCAGCAGCCAAGAGGGGCTAGCGGGAGGGGGTGAGCAGTTCTTC. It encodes CASSQEGLAGGGEQFF.

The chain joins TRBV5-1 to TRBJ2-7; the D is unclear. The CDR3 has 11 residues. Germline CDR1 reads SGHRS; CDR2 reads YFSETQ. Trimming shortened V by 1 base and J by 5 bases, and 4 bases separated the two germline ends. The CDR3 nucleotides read TGCGCCAGCAGCTTGTCCGACGAGCAGTACTTC. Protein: CASSLSDEQYF.

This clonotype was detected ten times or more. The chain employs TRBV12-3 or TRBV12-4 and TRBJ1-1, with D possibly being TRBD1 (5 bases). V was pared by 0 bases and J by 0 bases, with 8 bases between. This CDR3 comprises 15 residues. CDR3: CASSLAGGMNTEAFF. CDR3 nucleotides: TGTGCCAGCAGTTTAGCGGGGGGGATGAACACTGAAGCTTTCTTT.

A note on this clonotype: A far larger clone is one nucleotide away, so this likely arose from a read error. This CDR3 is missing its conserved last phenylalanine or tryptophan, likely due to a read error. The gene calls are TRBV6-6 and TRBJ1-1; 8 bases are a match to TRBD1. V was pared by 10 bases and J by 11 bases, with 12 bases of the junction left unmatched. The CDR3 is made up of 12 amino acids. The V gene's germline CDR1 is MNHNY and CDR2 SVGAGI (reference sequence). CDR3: CATFWTGREAFL. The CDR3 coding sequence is TGTGCCACTTTTTGGACAGGGCGGGAGGCTTTCCTT.

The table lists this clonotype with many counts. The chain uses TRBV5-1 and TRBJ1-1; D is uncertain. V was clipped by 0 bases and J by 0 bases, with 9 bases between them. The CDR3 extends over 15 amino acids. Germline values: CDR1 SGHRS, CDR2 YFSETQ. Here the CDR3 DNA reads TGCGCCAGCAGCTTGGGATGGACGGTGAACACTGAAGCTTTCTTT. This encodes CASSLGWTVNTEAFF.

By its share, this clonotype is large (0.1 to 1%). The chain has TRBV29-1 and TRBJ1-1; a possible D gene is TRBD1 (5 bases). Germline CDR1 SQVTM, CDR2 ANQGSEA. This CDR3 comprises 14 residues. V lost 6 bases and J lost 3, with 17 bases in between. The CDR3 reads CSVPVGDGYTEAFF. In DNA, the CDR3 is TGCAGCGTCCCGGTCGGGGACGGCTACACTGAAGCTTTCTTT.

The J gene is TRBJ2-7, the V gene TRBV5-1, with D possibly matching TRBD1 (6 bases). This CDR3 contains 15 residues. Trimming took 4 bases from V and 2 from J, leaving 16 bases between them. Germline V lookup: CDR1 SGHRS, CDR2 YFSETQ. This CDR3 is CASSPSTGFTYEQYF. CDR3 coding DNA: TGCGCCAGCAGCCCCTCGACAGGATTTACCTACGAGCAGTACTTC.

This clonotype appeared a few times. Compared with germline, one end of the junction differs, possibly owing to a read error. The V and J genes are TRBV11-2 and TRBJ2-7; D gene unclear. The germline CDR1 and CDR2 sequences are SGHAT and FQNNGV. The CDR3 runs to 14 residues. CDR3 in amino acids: CASSPQGLSSEQYF. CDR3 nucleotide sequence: TGTGCCAGCAGCCCACAAGGGCTGTCCTCCGAGCAGTACTTC.

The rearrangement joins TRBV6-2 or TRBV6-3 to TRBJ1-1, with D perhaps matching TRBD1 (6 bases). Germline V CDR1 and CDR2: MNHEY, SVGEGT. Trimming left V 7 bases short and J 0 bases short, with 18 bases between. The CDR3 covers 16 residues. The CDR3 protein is CASTKPGTNMNTEAFF. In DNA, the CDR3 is TGTGCCAGCACGAAGCCCGGGACAAACATGAACACTGAAGCTTTCTTT.

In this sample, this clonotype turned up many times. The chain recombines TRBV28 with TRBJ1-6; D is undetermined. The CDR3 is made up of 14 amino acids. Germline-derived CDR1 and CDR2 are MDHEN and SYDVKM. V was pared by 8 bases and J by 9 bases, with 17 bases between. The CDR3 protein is CASFSGILSSPLHF. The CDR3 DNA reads TGTGCCAGCTTCTCAGGAATTTTAAGTTCACCCCTCCACTTT.

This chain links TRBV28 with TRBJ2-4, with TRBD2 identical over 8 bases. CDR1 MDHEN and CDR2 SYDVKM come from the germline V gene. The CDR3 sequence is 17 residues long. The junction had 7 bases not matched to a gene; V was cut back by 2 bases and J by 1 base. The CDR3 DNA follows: TGTGCCAGCAGTTTACTCGGGACGGGAGGGGCCAAAAACATTCAGTACTTC. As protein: CASSLLGTGGAKNIQYF.

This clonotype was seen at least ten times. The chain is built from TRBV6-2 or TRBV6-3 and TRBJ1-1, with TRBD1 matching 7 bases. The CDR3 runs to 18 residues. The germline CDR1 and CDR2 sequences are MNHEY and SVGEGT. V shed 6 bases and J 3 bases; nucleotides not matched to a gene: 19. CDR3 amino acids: CASRRFEPGQQRDTEAFF. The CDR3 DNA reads TGTGCCAGCAGACGTTTTGAGCCGGGACAGCAAAGAGACACTGAAGCTTTCTTT.

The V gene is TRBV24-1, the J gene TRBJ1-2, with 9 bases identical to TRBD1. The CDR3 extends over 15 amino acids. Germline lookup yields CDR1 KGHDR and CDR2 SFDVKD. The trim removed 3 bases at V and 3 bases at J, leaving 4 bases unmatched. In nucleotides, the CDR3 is TGTGCCACCAGTGATCGGGACAGGGACGACTATGGCTACACCTTC. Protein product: CATSDRDRDDYGYTF.

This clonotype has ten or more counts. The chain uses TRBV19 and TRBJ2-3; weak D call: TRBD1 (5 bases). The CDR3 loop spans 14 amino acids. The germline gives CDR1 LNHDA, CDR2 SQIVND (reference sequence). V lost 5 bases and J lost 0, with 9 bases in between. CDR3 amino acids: CASSPQGSTDTQYF. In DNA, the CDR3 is TGTGCCAGTAGTCCCCAGGGCAGCACAGATACGCAGTATTTT.

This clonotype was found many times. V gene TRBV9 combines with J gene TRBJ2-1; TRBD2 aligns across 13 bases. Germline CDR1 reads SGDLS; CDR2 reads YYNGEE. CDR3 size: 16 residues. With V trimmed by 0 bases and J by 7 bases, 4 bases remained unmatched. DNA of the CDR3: TGTGCCAGCAGCGTAGTGGGGGGACTAGCGGGAAATGAGCAGTTCTTC. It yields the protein CASSVVGGLAGNEQFF.

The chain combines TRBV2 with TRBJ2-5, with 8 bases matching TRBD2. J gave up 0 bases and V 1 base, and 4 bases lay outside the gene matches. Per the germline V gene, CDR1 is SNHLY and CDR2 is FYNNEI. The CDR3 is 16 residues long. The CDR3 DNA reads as TGTGCCAGCAGTGAAGGACTAGCGCCGTACCAAGAGACCCAGTACTTC. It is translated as CASSEGLAPYQETQYF.

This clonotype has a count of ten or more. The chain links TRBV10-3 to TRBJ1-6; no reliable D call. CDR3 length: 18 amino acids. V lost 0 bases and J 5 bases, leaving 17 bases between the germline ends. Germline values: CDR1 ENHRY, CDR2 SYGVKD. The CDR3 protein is CAISESEGVPSDNSPLHF. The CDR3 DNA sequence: TGTGCCATCAGTGAGTCGGAGGGAGTCCCGAGTGATAATTCACCCCTCCACTTT.

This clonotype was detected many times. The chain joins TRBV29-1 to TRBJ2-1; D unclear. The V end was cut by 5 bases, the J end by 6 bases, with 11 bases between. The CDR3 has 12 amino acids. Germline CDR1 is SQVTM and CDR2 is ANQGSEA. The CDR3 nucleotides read TGCAGCGTTTTTCATACAGCCAATGAGCAGTTCTTC. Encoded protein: CSVFHTANEQFF.

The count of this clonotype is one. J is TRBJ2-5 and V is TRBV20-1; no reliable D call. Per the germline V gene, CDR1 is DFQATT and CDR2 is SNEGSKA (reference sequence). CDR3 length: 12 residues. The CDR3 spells CSGSSGIQTQYF. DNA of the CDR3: TGCAGCGGGTCCTCGGGTATCCAGACCCAGTACTTC.

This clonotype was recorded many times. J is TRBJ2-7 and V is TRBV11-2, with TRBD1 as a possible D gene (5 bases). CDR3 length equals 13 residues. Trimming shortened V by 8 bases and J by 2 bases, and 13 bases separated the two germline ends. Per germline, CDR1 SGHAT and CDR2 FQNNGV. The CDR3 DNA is TGTGCCAGCGGGGCAGGCAGAGCCTACGAGCAGTACTTC. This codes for CASGAGRAYEQYF.